The TCR beta chain under discussion was sequenced for a study of T-cell reconstitution after alpha-beta-depleted transplantation in children (dated by TCRdb to 2015 to 2016). Study-level background: T-cell immune reconstitution after TCRalphabeta/CD19-depleted allogeneic hematopoietic cell transplantation in children was quantitatively tracked in the study by means of TCR repertoire profiling.

Taken from cysteine to phenylalanine, the CDR3 has 14 residues. Kept here is only the CDR3 DNA, which spans 42 bases and is read in frame from base 1. According to the germline V gene, CDR1 reads SNHLY and CDR2 reads FYNNEI. Deletion took 4 bases off V and 4 bases off J, with a span of 13 bases between the germline ends. This clonotype appeared a few times. The specificity of this receptor is unknown. No base quality information exists; no much larger clone differs at one position. The library was made by PCR. The listed sequencing device is Illumina HiSeq 2500. TCR library preparation used molecular barcoding, with unique molecular identifiers applied to normalize quantification of the TCRbeta repertoire. The raw public reads went through TCRdb reprocessing: fastp at Q25, MiXCR clone calling, in-frame beta chains kept. CDR3 protein sequences are deduplicated, and each keeps its most common genes and DNA. This sample holds around 600,000 distinct CDR3 sequences; roughly 10% were observed only once. Jointly, the top ten make up about 4.2% of the sample.

This chain is built from TRBV2 and TRBJ1-2; TRBD1 is a possible D gene, resting on 5 matching bases. The sequence came from a human donor who donated a stem cell graft to a child with acute myeloid leukemia. The sample in question was PBMCs from the stem cell graft donor, obtained from the stem cell graft. The sequenced DNA: TGTGCCAGCAGTGTGGTCGAGGGGAGCTATGGCTACACCTTC. Its coded protein is CASSVVEGSYGYTF.